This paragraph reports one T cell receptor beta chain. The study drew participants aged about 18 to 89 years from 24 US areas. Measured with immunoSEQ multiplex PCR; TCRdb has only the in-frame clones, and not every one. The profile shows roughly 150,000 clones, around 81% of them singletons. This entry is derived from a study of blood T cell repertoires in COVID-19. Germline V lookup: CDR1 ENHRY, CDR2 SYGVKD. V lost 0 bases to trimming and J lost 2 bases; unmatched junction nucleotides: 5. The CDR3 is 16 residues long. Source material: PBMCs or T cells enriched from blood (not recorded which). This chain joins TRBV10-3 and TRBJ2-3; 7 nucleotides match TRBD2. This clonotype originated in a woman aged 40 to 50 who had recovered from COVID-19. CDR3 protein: CAISESSGTLTDTQYF. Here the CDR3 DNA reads TGTGCCATCAGTGAGTCCAGCGGGACTCTCACAGATACGCAGTATTTT.